The subject of this entry is one T cell receptor (beta chain). This clonotype was detected ten times or more. Its specific antigen is unknown. No base quality information exists; no much larger clone differs at one position. The sample comes from a study of T cells in Graves' hyperthyroidism and ophthalmopathy (dated by TCRdb to between 2018 and 2021). About the full investigation: Peripheral blood samples were taken at initial diagnosis, before any treatment was given. For training and testing, the approximately 97 patients in the discovery cohort were randomly divided in a 7:3 ratio. To identify TCR V-J signatures that set the groups apart, the researchers used a discovery cohort of more than 95 patients, made up of about 44 with Graves' ophthalmopathy and about 60 with stable Graves' hyperthyroidism. The paper reports TCR Vbeta CDR3 sequencing of about 140 peripheral blood samples: approximately 41 ophthalmopathy, around 80 hyperthyroidism and about 17 progressor patients. Prospective prediction of ophthalmopathy was tested in an independent validation cohort of 18 to 20 hyperthyroidism patients and some 17 patients who later progressed to ophthalmopathy. After blood sampling, hyperthyroidism patients were treated with methimazole at a starting dose of 30 mg daily, and ophthalmopathy patients were treated with high-dose intravenous methylprednisolone. Thyroid tissue and blood T-cell repertoires from six Graves' hyperthyroidism patients were also compared in the study.

What the research found in general, with its limitations: Most expanded thyroid clonotypes (frequency above 0.001) were also found in blood, which suggests that blood repertoires may mirror thyroid immune responses. Sample size was not statistically predetermined, and blinding of investigators to group allocation was not performed. Ophthalmopathy was separated from stable hyperthyroidism by a 13 V-J signature model, with 85% to 90% sensitivity and approximately 81% specificity obtained in cross-validation and 80%/75% obtained in testing. During validation, the model predicted progression to ophthalmopathy a median of around 7 months ahead of onset, with almost 71% sensitivity and more than 72% specificity.

The cysteine opens and the phenylalanine closes a CDR3 of 17 amino acids. Only the CDR3 DNA is retained, 51 bases long and in frame from the first base. According to the germline V gene (reference sequence), CDR1 reads DFQATT and CDR2 reads SNEGSKA. The junction carries 25 bases between V and J, which are trimmed by 3 bases and 5 bases respectively. In the ophthalmopathy patients, disease was moderately to severely active, with a Clinical Activity Score of 3 or more, a NOSPECS grade of 4 or more, and a duration of less than 3 months. The study excluded patients with uncontrolled infections, other autoimmune diseases, pregnancy or lactation. Diagnoses were established on the basis of clinical symptoms, serum thyroxine and TRAb, thyroid ultrasound, and orbital computed tomography. PBMCs were isolated from approximately 10 ml of fresh peripheral blood by Ficoll-Paque density gradient centrifugation. Total RNA was extracted using Trizol reagent, and RNA quality was assessed on an Agilent 2100 Bioanalyzer.

The TCR beta CDR3 regions were amplified from RNA transcripts. The TCR CDR3 was subjected to a first round of RT-PCR using the HTBI primer set and the Qiagen OneStep RT-PCR kit. A second multiplex PCR round built the libraries, followed by size selection and purification. Paired-end sequencing of the libraries was performed with 100 bp reads on an Illumina HiSeq2000. As for the original processing: SOAPnuke was used to process the raw data, removing reads that contained adapters or uncalled bases, had a mean Phred below 15, or lacked an exact match to the constant primer or identifier. COPE v1.2.5 was used to merge high-quality paired reads, and clonotypes were defined as unique nucleotide sequences. MiTCR v1.1 was used to align the clonotypes against IMGT TRBV, TRBD and TRBJ reference segments. Analysis was restricted to V-J combinations with a frequency above 0.0001, which covered 99.2% of repertoires. A TCS score was defined as the ratio between F50 (clonal expansion) and ExV (chaos), using BLOSUM62-based TCRdist between CDR3 peptides within each V-J. Welch's t-statistics and random forest reduced roughly 540 V-J features to 13, which were used in a naive Bayes classifier (R e1071). Through fastp at Q25 and MiXCR, TCRdb rebuilt clones from the public reads, retaining in-frame beta chains. When rows share a CDR3 protein, they turn into one entry using the most common DNA and genes. These V and J calls originate from TCRdb's pipeline instead of the authors' own analysis. This sample is represented by 300,000 to 450,000 distinct CDR3 sequences; 15% to 20% of them were singletons. The ten most abundant clones make up roughly 16% of the sample.

Sequencing input: blood. This sequence originates from a woman between 40 and 50 years old with Graves' ophthalmopathy. Recombination joined TRBV20-1 with TRBJ1-2, with TRBD1 tentatively as D gene (6 bases match). CDR3 protein: CSASSFDGGPMGYGYTF. The DNA reads as follows: TGCAGTGCTAGTTCGTTTGATGGGGGGCCAATGGGATATGGCTACACCTTC.